The present T cell receptor beta chain was sequenced within a study of blood T cell repertoires in COVID-19. Overall study context: Both acute and convalescent COVID-19 samples were obtained from the United States, Italy and Spain. Sources were T cells, B-cell-depleted T cells, or PBMCs; the material itself was cDNA or gDNA.

J was trimmed by 5 bases and V by 4 bases; bases with no gene match: 4. The CDR3 is 15 residues long. In germline, CDR1 is SGHVS, CDR2 FQNEAQ. Original processing methods: It was from reference gene primer amplification that nucleated cell counts were estimated. Using immunoSEQ multiplex PCR, the repertoire was profiled, and TCRdb retains in-frame clones only, with some absent. The V and J calls and the clone size are those of that table, but D and trimming were determined from the DNA. The top ten hold around 20% of the sample, which has approximately 33,000 clones, roughly nine tenths seen once. V usage is TRBV7-8 and J usage is TRBJ1-4, with TRBD1 matching 10 bases. The TCR originated in a man between 65 and 85 years old with acute or convalescent COVID-19. The sequenced sample was peripheral blood. The CDR3 sequence is CASSSRTGGNEKLFF. CDR3 in DNA: TGTGCCAGCAGCTCCAGGACAGGGGGAAATGAAAAACTGTTTTTT.